The 30 T cell receptor beta chains in this list originate from one sample, sequenced in a study of CD8+ T cells in alopecia areata. As for treatment: oral pan-JAK inhibitor, 5-10 mg twice daily. Extracted RNA was reverse transcribed, and the resulting cDNA served as sequencing template. Sequencing used immunoSEQ multiplex PCR; TCRdb keeps in-frame clones, though not all of them. The table includes roughly 200,000 clones, roughly 50% detected once. The sequencing used CD8+ T cells sorted from blood, collected at week 24, from a patient treated with tofacitinib. These receptors all come from a human donor with alopecia areata.

This clone has only a few counts. V is TRBV29-1 and J is TRBJ2-2; D unresolved. V was cut by 2 bases and J by 3 bases, with 7 bases left in between. Germline-derived CDR1 and CDR2 are SQVTM and ANQGSEA. CDR3 length: 13 amino acids. CDR3 sequence reads: CSVESGYTGELFF. In DNA form, the CDR3 reads TGCAGCGTTGAATCCGGGTACACCGGGGAGCTGTTTTTT.

The chain combines TRBV28 with TRBJ1-1, with D perhaps TRBD1 (6 bases). Germline lookup yields CDR1 MDHEN and CDR2 SYDVKM. The germline V and J ends were trimmed by 2 bases and 4 bases, with 11 bases remaining between them. The length of the CDR3 is 14 residues. The CDR3 nucleotides read TGTGCCAGCAGTTTAAGTGTCAGGGGCACTGAAGCTTTCTTT. As protein: CASSLSVRGTEAFF.

The chain carries TRBV15 and TRBJ2-1, with unresolved D. Germline V gives CDR1 LNHNV, CDR2 YYDKDF (reference sequence). The CDR3 totals 15 residues. The germline V and J ends were trimmed by 0 bases and 3 bases, with 9 bases remaining between them. CDR3 coding DNA: TGTGCCACCAGCAGAGATGAGGATAACTACAATGAGCAGTTCTTC. It specifies CATSRDEDNYNEQFF.

The CDR3 DNA is TGTGCCAGCAGTTACACCCCGGACACCGGGGAGCTGTTTTTT. Its translation: CASSYTPDTGELFF. The J gene is TRBJ2-2, the V gene TRBV6-6; D is unresolved. V lost 2 bases, J lost 3 bases, and 7 bases lay in between. CDR1 is MNHNY and CDR2 is SVGAGI in the germline V gene (reference sequence). CDR3 size: 14 residues.

The rearrangement joins TRBV10-3 to TRBJ2-3, with D possibly TRBD2 on 5 matching bases. Germline CDR1 is ENHRY and CDR2 is SYGVKD. This CDR3 contains 15 residues. The V gene lost 0 bases and the J gene lost 1 base, with 8 bases spanning the gap. CDR3 residues: CAISESNGGTDTQYF. CDR3 sequence (DNA): TGTGCCATCAGTGAGTCGAACGGGGGCACAGATACGCAGTATTTT.

The chain has TRBV7-6 and TRBJ2-2, with 8 bases lining up with TRBD1. The V and J ends lost 5 bases and 7 bases, in that order; junction bases with no gene match: 9. CDR1 and CDR2 from the germline V gene are SGHVS and FNYEAQ. The CDR3 extends over 15 amino acids. The CDR3 bases are TGTGCCAGCAGCCCACGGACAGGGCGTAGCGGGGAGCTGTTTTTT. This encodes CASSPRTGRSGELFF.

The rearrangement links TRBV25-1 to TRBJ1-2; 7 bases agree with TRBD1. Per germline, CDR1 MGHDK and CDR2 SYGVNS. The CDR3 totals 13 residues. After removal of 10 bases from V and 0 bases from J, the junction contained 5 bases not matched to a gene. CDR3 loop: CATLGGPNYGYTF. The CDR3 region has the DNA TGTGCCACCTTAGGGGGCCCTAACTATGGCTACACCTTC.

This clone has only one observation. The chain recombines TRBV9 with TRBJ2-2; no firm D call. V lost 1 base to trimming and J lost 6 bases, with 13 bases between them. The germline V gene has CDR1 SGDLS and CDR2 YYNGEE. The CDR3 covers 15 residues. Here the CDR3 reads CASSVSATSSGELFF. CDR3 bases: TGTGCCAGCAGCGTATCAGCCACGAGTTCCGGGGAGCTGTTTTTT.

This chain links TRBV15 with TRBJ2-1, with TRBD1 matching 10 bases. J gave up 4 bases and V 9 bases, and 3 bases lay outside the gene matches. The CDR3 loop spans 13 amino acids. CDR1 is LNHNV, CDR2 YYDKDF, per germline (reference sequence). The CDR3 nucleotides are TGTGCCACGCGGACAGGGGGGTACAATGAGCAGTTCTTC. Encoded protein: CATRTGGYNEQFF.

The chain links TRBV28 to TRBJ2-5, with 11 bases that match TRBD2. The CDR3 consists of 16 residues. The ends lost 3 bases at V and 4 bases at J; junction bases unmatched: 7. Germline CDR1 and CDR2: MDHEN and SYDVKM. The CDR3 loop reads CASSFYGLAGSETQYF. CDR3 sequence (DNA): TGTGCCAGCAGTTTCTACGGACTAGCGGGCTCAGAGACCCAGTACTTC.

Only a few counts were recorded for this clone. The chain recombines TRBV11-2 with TRBJ2-1; 7 nucleotides align to TRBD2. The germline V gene encodes CDR1 SGHAT and CDR2 FQNNGV. The CDR3 loop spans 17 amino acids. Unmatched junction bases numbered 14, after V lost 5 bases and J lost 4 bases. This CDR3 is CASSRSIGGEGYNEQFF. In DNA, the CDR3 is TGTGCCAGCAGCCGATCCATTGGCGGGGAGGGTTACAATGAGCAGTTCTTC.

The gene calls are TRBV30 and TRBJ1-2; D call uncertain. V shed 4 bases and J shed 6 bases, with 9 bases lying between them. CDR3 length: 11 amino acids. CDR1 GTSNPN and CDR2 SVGIG come from the germline V gene (reference sequence). The CDR3 sequence: CAWIGGNGYTF. The CDR3 DNA reads as TGTGCCTGGATCGGAGGGAATGGCTACACCTTC.

As to this clone: At one of its ends the junction is not consistent with the germline gene, which may arise from a read error. The chain combines TRBV11-1 with TRBJ2-1, with 11 bases aligning to TRBD2. The CDR3 has 17 residues. Germline CDR1 and CDR2: SGHAT and FQDESV (reference sequence). The CDR3, as DNA: TGTGCCAGCAGCGTCCGACTAGCGGGGACCTCCTACAATGAGCAGCTCTTC. Its translation: CASSVRLAGTSYNEQLF.

There are a few counts of this clone. This chain uses TRBV7-9 with TRBJ1-1, with 9 bases aligning to TRBD1. The CDR3 extends over 15 amino acids. The V and J ends lost 1 base and 4 bases, in that order; junction bases with no gene match: 4. The germline V gene encodes CDR1 SEHNR and CDR2 FQNEAQ (reference sequence). CDR3 sequence: CASSLDRGRGTEAFF. In DNA, the CDR3 is TGTGCCAGCAGCTTAGACAGGGGGCGCGGCACTGAAGCTTTCTTT. Looking up the rest from reference TRBV7-9 and TRBJ1-1 gives the full variable domain: DTGVSQNPRHKITKRGQNVTFRCDPISEHNRLYWYRQTLGQGPEFLTYFQNEAQLEKSRLLSDRFSAERPKGSFSTLEIQRTEQGDSAMYLCASSLDRGRGTEAFFGQGTRLTVV.

In this sample, this clone turned up a few times. The gene calls are TRBV7-2 and TRBJ1-4; D might be TRBD1 (6 bases). This CDR3 has 16 residues. Germline assignment: CDR1 SGHTA and CDR2 FQGNSA. V was shortened by 5 bases and J by 4 bases, with 17 bases between the two germline ends. The CDR3 loop reads CASSLNGGQINEKLFF. In nucleotides, the CDR3 is TGTGCCAGCAGCCTCAATGGGGGCCAGATTAATGAAAAACTGTTTTTT.

The chain joins TRBV23-1 to TRBJ1-1, with D possibly matching TRBD1 (5 bases). TRBV23-1 is flagged as an ORF with uncertain function. The CDR3 spans 18 residues. V lost 3 bases, J lost 8 bases, and 28 bases lay in between. DNA for the CDR3: TGCGCCAGCAGTCACCAAGTACGGGGGTACCGGTACACTATAGAAGCTTTCTTT. It codes for CASSHQVRGYRYTIEAFF.

The rearrangement links TRBV7-9 to TRBJ2-6, with D uncertain. Germline CDR1 reads SEHNR; CDR2 reads FQNEAQ (reference sequence). The CDR3 loop spans 12 amino acids. Trimming stripped 8 bases from V and 3 bases from J, with 5 bases between. The CDR3: CASLSGANVLTF. Here the CDR3 DNA reads TGTGCCAGCCTCAGTGGGGCCAACGTCCTGACTTTC. The complete variable domain, with remaining parts taken from reference TRBV7-9 and TRBJ2-6, reads DTGVSQNPRHKITKRGQNVTFRCDPISEHNRLYWYRQTLGQGPEFLTYFQNEAQLEKSRLLSDRFSAERPKGSFSTLEIQRTEQGDSAMYLCASLSGANVLTFGAGSRLTVL.

This clone occurred a few times. The chain combines TRBV4-3 with TRBJ2-2; weak D call: TRBD1 (6 bases). Trimming pared 4 bases from V and 5 bases from J, leaving 11 bases between. CDR1 LGHNA and CDR2 YSLEER come from the germline V gene. The CDR3 is made up of 14 amino acids. For the CDR3, the DNA is TGCGCCAGCAGCCCCATACAGGGTACCGGGGAGCTGTTTTTT. Translated, it gives CASSPIQGTGELFF.

This clone was observed a handful of times. The chain is built from TRBV7-9 and TRBJ2-3; a possible D gene is TRBD1 (6 bases). V lost 5 bases, J lost 0 bases, and 24 bases lay in between. The CDR3 extends over 19 amino acids. Germline lookup yields CDR1 SEHNR and CDR2 FQNEAQ (reference sequence). The CDR3 protein is CASSPEDRTETLSTDTQYF. The CDR3 DNA reads TGTGCCAGCAGCCCAGAGGACAGAACCGAGACCCTTAGCACAGATACGCAGTATTTT.

The chain recombines TRBV30 with TRBJ1-2; D is ambiguous. This CDR3 is built from 15 residues. V was trimmed by 6 bases and J by 3 bases, leaving 20 bases between them. CDR1 is GTSNPN, CDR2 SVGIG, per germline (reference sequence). CDR3 in amino acids: CACSRLGIIDYGYTF. DNA of the CDR3: TGTGCCTGCTCTCGGTTGGGGATTATAGACTATGGCTACACCTTC.

This chain connects TRBV4-3 to TRBJ1-5; no definite D call. Trimming cost V 1 base and J 7 bases, with 8 bases left between them. The germline V gene has CDR1 LGHNA and CDR2 YSLEER. The CDR3 runs 13 residues. CDR3 sequence (DNA): TGCGCCAGCAGCCAAGCCTTAGAACAGCCCCAGCATTTT. Translated: CASSQALEQPQHF.

The gene calls are TRBV30 and TRBJ2-7, with 11 positions matching TRBD1. V shed 4 bases and J 5 bases; nucleotides not matched to a gene: 7. Germline loops: CDR1 GTSNPN, CDR2 SVGIG (reference sequence). This CDR3 has 14 residues. As DNA, the CDR3 is TGTGCCTGGACCCGGACAGGGGGCATCAACGAGCAGTACTTC. Amino acids: CAWTRTGGINEQYF.

This sequence joins TRBV27 and TRBJ2-2, with 9 bases aligning to TRBD1. This CDR3 is 16 amino acids long. V lost 5 bases, J lost 3 bases, and 7 bases stayed unmatched. Germline V CDR1 and CDR2: MNHEY, SMNVEV (reference sequence). CDR3 nucleotides: TGTGCCAGCAGTCTTCAGACAGGGGGTGACACCGGGGAGCTGTTTTTT. It encodes CASSLQTGGDTGELFF.

The chain combines TRBV9 with TRBJ2-7; the match to TRBD1 covers 7 bases. This CDR3 has 14 amino acids. J was trimmed by 4 bases and V by 4 bases; bases with no gene match: 8. Germline V CDR1 and CDR2: SGDLS, YYNGEE. The CDR3 DNA reads as TGTGCCAGCAGCCCCCGGGACAGTCCTTACGAGCAGTACTTC. Protein sequence: CASSPRDSPYEQYF.

This clone has only one observation. The chain carries TRBV20-1 and TRBJ1-2; D ambiguous. The CDR3 is 10 amino acids. V lost 5 bases and J 6 bases, leaving 7 bases between the germline ends. Germline assignment: CDR1 DFQATT and CDR2 SNEGSKA (reference sequence). The CDR3 coding sequence is TGCAGTGCTCCCTTCCATGGCTACACCTTC. This codes for CSAPFHGYTF.

This clone was detected only a few times. The chain has TRBV18 and TRBJ2-2; tentatively, D is TRBD1 (6 bases). This CDR3 spans 17 amino acids. Trimming took off 3 bases at V and 0 bases at J, with 14 bases between the two ends. Germline V gives CDR1 KGHSH, CDR2 LQKENI. Written as DNA, the CDR3 is TGTGCCAGCTCACCGTTGACGGACAGCGCGAACACCGGGGAGCTGTTTTTT. Translated, it gives CASSPLTDSANTGELFF.

J is TRBJ1-1 and V is TRBV7-2; D call uncertain. The CDR3 is made up of 12 amino acids. From germline, CDR1 is SGHTA and CDR2 FQGNSA. Between the trimmed V and J ends, which lost 10 bases and 1 base, there was a span of 10 bases. This chain's CDR3 is CAIGDRNTEAFF. The CDR3 coding sequence is TGTGCCATCGGGGATAGGAACACTGAAGCTTTCTTT.

This chain joins TRBV4-3 and TRBJ1-5; D is perhaps TRBD1 (6 bases). The CDR3 has 14 residues. Germline V gives CDR1 LGHNA, CDR2 YSLEER. Trimming took off 0 bases at V and 9 bases at J, with 12 bases between the two ends. The CDR3 coding sequence is TGCGCCAGCAGCCAAGAGACAGGTATTCGGCCCCAGCATTTT. As protein: CASSQETGIRPQHF.

Turning to this clone: Other DNA sequences in the sample encode the same CDR3. The CDR3 spells CASSPPSGGTDTQYF. CDR3 bases: TGTGCCAGCAGTCCGCCTAGTGGCGGAACAGATACGCAGTATTTT. This sequence joins TRBV27 and TRBJ2-3; D unresolved. The CDR3 is 15 amino acids. The germline V gene has CDR1 MNHEY and CDR2 SMNVEV (reference sequence). Trimming left V 5 bases short and J 3 bases short, with 15 bases between.

About this clone itself: A much bigger clone sits one base away, suggesting this may be a read error. This CDR3 is also generated by other DNA sequences in the sample. The rearrangement joins TRBV7-2 to TRBJ1-1; no reliable D call. Germline assignment: CDR1 SGHTA and CDR2 FQGNSA. V was clipped by 3 bases and J by 3 bases, with 5 bases between them. This CDR3 contains 12 residues. The chain's CDR3 is CASSLGYTEAFF. In nucleotides, the CDR3 is TGTGCCAGCAGCTTGGGGTACACTGAAGCTTTCTTT. Complete variable domain (other parts from reference TRBV7-2 and TRBJ1-1): GAGVSQSPSNKVTEKGKDVELRCDPISGHTALYWYRQSLGQGLEFLIYFQGNSAPDKSGLPSDRFSAERTGGSVSTLTIQRTQQEDSAVYLCASSLGYTEAFFGQGTRLTVV.